This record looks at one TCR beta chain sequence and its context. Its antigen is not identified. Measured with immunoSEQ multiplex PCR; TCRdb has only the in-frame clones, and not every one. The sample contains approximately 50,000 clones, around four fifths of which appear only once. CDR3 length equals 17 residues. The germline gives CDR1 MGHRA, CDR2 YSYEKL. The V end lost 0 bases, the J end lost 6 bases, and 20 bases lay between the germline ends. The sample belongs to a study of T cells in tumors after PD-1 blockade. Looking at the study overall: Either cemiplimab 350 mg every 2 weeks or pembrolizumab 200 mg every 3 weeks was given. Daily vismodegib 150 mg continued in a subset of anti-PD-1-treated patients. Blood samples averaged around 120,000 templates (range about 22,000-260,000) and 36,000 or so unique clonotypes. Study results and limitations: Blood contained 40% to 50% of the tumor's TCR clonotypes.

The chain joins TRBV4-1 to TRBJ1-1; D gene ambiguous. The source was PBMCs, collected before anti-PD-1 therapy. This clonotype was obtained from a human donor with advanced basal cell or squamous cell carcinoma (not recorded which). CDR3 sequence (DNA): TGCGCCAGCAGCCAAGAGTTGGGTGGCACAAAGGACCCTGAAGCTTTCTTT. Translating gives CASSQELGGTKDPEAFF.